This T cell receptor (beta chain) was identified during a study of blood T cell repertoires in COVID-19. Study in general: Sources were T cells, B-cell-depleted T cells, or PBMCs; the material itself was cDNA or gDNA.

Membership in each cohort depended on participant-reported clinical history. The recovered donors of Cohort 3 showed two negative PCRs, clearance, or symptom resolution. The junction had 4 bases not matched to a gene; V was cut back by 5 bases and J by 7 bases. The CDR3 length is 12 residues. Original analysis: Estimates of nucleated cell counts were drawn from the amplification of reference gene primers. Sequenced by immunoSEQ multiplex PCR; TCRdb stores in-frame clones only, minus some. V, J and clone size are those of that table, while D and trimming were read from the DNA. The sample lists approximately 160,000 clones; over 80% were seen once.

This receptor was taken from a woman aged 50 to 65 who had recovered from COVID-19. What was sequenced was PBMCs or T cells enriched from blood (not recorded which). The J gene is TRBJ1-1, the V gene TRBV12-3 or TRBV12-4; 7 bases match TRBD1. The CDR3 sequence is CASSTGVGEAFF. The DNA of the CDR3 is TGTGCCAGCAGTACAGGGGTGGGTGAAGCTTTCTTT.